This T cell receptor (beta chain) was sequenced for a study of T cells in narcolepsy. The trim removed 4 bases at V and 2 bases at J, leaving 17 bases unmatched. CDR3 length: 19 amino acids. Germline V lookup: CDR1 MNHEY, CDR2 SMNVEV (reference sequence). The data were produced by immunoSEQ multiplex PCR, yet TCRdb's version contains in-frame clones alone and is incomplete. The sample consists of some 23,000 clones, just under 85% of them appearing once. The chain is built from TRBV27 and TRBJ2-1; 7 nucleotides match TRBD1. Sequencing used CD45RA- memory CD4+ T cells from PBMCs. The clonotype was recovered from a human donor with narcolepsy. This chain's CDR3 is CASSSRLGQISRAYNEQFF. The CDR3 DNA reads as TGTGCCAGCAGTTCCCGTCTGGGACAGATATCCCGGGCCTACAATGAGCAGTTCTTC.